Listed below are T cell receptor beta chains from one sample, sequenced in a study of graft-versus-host responses after intestinal transplantation. Method: immunoSEQ multiplex PCR; TCRdb's copy keeps in-frame clones and lacks some. Among under 30,000 clones listed, 70% to 90% were seen once. Sequenced here: PBMCs, sampled 450 to 480 days after intestinal transplant. These receptors were obtained from a human patient who received an intestinal transplant, so some T cells may come from the graft donor. CDR3s include the opening cysteine and the closing phenylalanine or tryptophan. D genes are given only for firm matches. Where a row states a size, it is once, few, many or the class of an expanded clone; other rows omit it.

>TRBV6-1|TRBJ2-1|.|once
TGTGCCAGCAGTAGAGACCACAATGAGCAGTTCTTC
CASSRDHNEQFF
>TRBV18|TRBJ1-1|TRBD1|.
TGTGCCAGCTCACCGGGACAGTCGAACACTGAAGCTTTCTTT
CASSPGQSNTEAFF
>TRBV4-1|TRBJ2-3|.|few
TGCGCCAGCAGCCCCCCCCCGCTTCGGGGACGCACAGATACGCAGTATTTT
CASSPPPLRGRTDTQYF
>TRBV15|TRBJ2-3|.|.
TGTGCCACCAGCGGGCAGGGATACACAGATACGCAGTATTTT
CATSGQGYTDTQYF
>TRBV6-1|TRBJ2-2|.|.
TGTGCCAGCACCCTTACTCTCACCGGGGAGCTGTTTTTT
CASTLTLTGELFF
>TRBV28|TRBJ2-7|.|.
TGTGCCAGCTTCAGGGATGCTCCCTACGAGCAGTACTTC
CASFRDAPYEQYF
>TRBV6-6|TRBJ1-4|.|.
TGTGCCAGCAGTTACAGAGGGGAAAGTGAAAAACTGTTTTTT
CASSYRGESEKLFF
>TRBV12-5|TRBJ2-5|TRBD2|.
TGTGCTAGTGGCGGAGTCCCCCTAGCGGGAGGGGAGACCCAGTACTTC
CASGGVPLAGGETQYF
>TRBV10-3|TRBJ2-7|.|.
TGTGCCATCTCCTCCGTAGGCTACTACGAGCAGTACTTC
CAISSVGYYEQYF
>TRBV2|TRBJ1-5|.|.
TGTGCCAGCAGTGTGGGGGGAGAGAGCCAGCCCCAGCATTTT
CASSVGGESQPQHF
>TRBV11-3|TRBJ2-7|.|.
TGTGCCAGCAGCCCGGAAGGATTCTCCTACGAGCAGTACTTC
CASSPEGFSYEQYF